Each of the 7 T cell receptor beta chains below was sequenced from the same sample in a study of T cell responses to AZD1222 COVID-19 vaccine. The assay was immunoSEQ multiplex PCR, and TCRdb's table has in-frame clones only and misses some. The sample comprises about 78,000 clones, roughly 90% of which are singletons, and more than 5% rests with the top ten. The sample in question was peripheral blood, obtained on day 0 of MenACWY control vaccination. The receptors here all came from an adult in good health.

The CDR3 loop is CASSQDQFPGRWIATNEKLFF. The CDR3 DNA reads TGTGCCAGCAGCCAAGATCAGTTTCCGGGACGGTGGATAGCAACTAATGAAAAACTGTTTTTT. This chain connects TRBV3-1 (or the pseudogene TRBV3-2) to TRBJ1-4; D might be TRBD1 (5 bases). The CDR3 runs to 21 residues. Looked up from germline, CDR1 is LGHDT and CDR2 is YNNKEL (reference sequence). The V end lost 0 bases, the J end lost 0 bases, and 23 bases lay between the germline ends.

The J gene is TRBJ1-2, the V gene TRBV6-5; a weak D match, TRBD1 (6 bases). This CDR3 comprises 13 residues. Per germline, CDR1 MNHEY and CDR2 SVGAGI. Trimming left V 7 bases short and J 9 bases short, with 18 bases between. In DNA, the CDR3 is TGTGCCAGCACCAAAAGTGGACAGTGGAGCTACACCTTC. Translated, it gives CASTKSGQWSYTF.

The rearrangement uses TRBV12-2 and TRBJ1-4. TRBV12-2 is flagged as a pseudogene. The CDR3 loop spans 14 amino acids. The CDR3 DNA sequence: TGTGCAAGTCGTTCTCCACTCCAGGAGGAAAAACTGTTTTTT. Translating it yields CASRSPLQEEKLFF.

The rearrangement uses TRBV5-1 and TRBJ2-1, with TRBD1 matching 8 bases. The germline V gene encodes CDR1 SGHRS and CDR2 YFSETQ. With V trimmed by 5 bases and J by 4 bases, 8 bases remained unmatched. The CDR3 is 15 residues long. CDR3 sequence reads: CASSSGTGIYNEQFF. In DNA, the CDR3 is TGCGCCAGCAGTTCCGGGACAGGCATTTACAATGAGCAGTTCTTC.

V and J are TRBV28 and TRBJ2-1; possible D gene TRBD1, 5 bases. This CDR3 is 13 amino acids long. CDR1 is MDHEN and CDR2 is SYDVKM in the germline V gene. Trimming took off 6 bases at V and 4 bases at J, with 10 bases between the two ends. The CDR3 nucleotides read TGTGCCAGCAGGGGTCCAGGGTACAATGAGCAGTTCTTC. The encoded protein is CASRGPGYNEQFF.

The rearrangement joins TRBV4-1 to TRBJ2-7; 12 bases line up with TRBD1. Per the germline V gene, CDR1 is MGHRA and CDR2 is YSYEKL. This CDR3 region has 16 residues. V lost 6 bases to trimming and J lost 7 bases; unmatched junction nucleotides: 13. The CDR3 loop reads CASSQIGGQGAWEQYF. DNA of the CDR3: TGCGCCAGCAGTCAGATTGGGGGACAGGGGGCGTGGGAGCAGTACTTC.

This clone has a handful of counts. Here the CDR3 reads CASRRGGKLNTEAFF. Written as DNA, the CDR3 is TGTGCCAGCAGGCGGGGGGGGAAGCTGAACACTGAAGCTTTCTTT. The chain couples TRBV6-5 to TRBJ1-1; D may be TRBD1 (5 bases). The V and J ends lost 6 bases and 0 bases respectively, with 14 bases between them. The CDR3 length is 15 residues. Per the germline V gene, CDR1 is MNHEY and CDR2 is SVGAGI.